These T cell receptor beta chains were read from a single sample in a study of cytomegalovirus exposure and HLA in healthy donors. Method: immunoSEQ multiplex PCR; TCRdb's copy keeps in-frame clones and lacks some. The sample comprises 85,000 to 130,000 clones, approximately 71% of which are singletons, and approximately 2.4% rests with the top ten. The sequenced sample was PBMCs. These receptor sequences come from a man aged 40-55 years in good health and CMV-seronegative. Both conserved end residues are trimmed from each CDR3. Fields, in order: V gene, J gene, CDR3 protein.

V gene: TRBV29-1
J gene: TRBJ1-2
CDR3 protein: SVESQKVTGPGYT

V gene: TRBV19
J gene: TRBJ1-1
CDR3 protein: ASSRQSNTEAF

V gene: TRBV28
J gene: TRBJ2-7
CDR3 protein: ASSLKGWDYEQY

V gene: TRBV11-3
J gene: TRBJ2-7
CDR3 protein: ASSNYTSGGSYEQY

V gene: TRBV5-1
J gene: TRBJ1-3
CDR3 protein: ASSLTPGQGSGNTIY

V gene: TRBV4-1
J gene: TRBJ1-4
CDR3 protein: ASSPLGTGATNEKLF

V gene: TRBV4-2
J gene: TRBJ1-2
CDR3 protein: ASSPPGQGAGGYT

V gene: TRBV6-6
J gene: TRBJ2-5
CDR3 protein: ASSSTTGSQETQY

V gene: TRBV6-6
J gene: TRBJ1-2
CDR3 protein: ASSFERRSSYGYT

V gene: TRBV5-6
J gene: TRBJ2-1
CDR3 protein: ASSPGLAVPGNEQF

V gene: TRBV19
J gene: TRBJ2-6
CDR3 protein: ASSRTDSGANVLT

V gene: TRBV28
J gene: TRBJ2-7
CDR3 protein: ASSPTYYEQY

V gene: TRBV6-5
J gene: TRBJ1-1
CDR3 protein: ASSYSRQLEAF

V gene: TRBV14
J gene: TRBJ1-1
CDR3 protein: ASSRRATGGMNTEAF

V gene: TRBV5-6
J gene: TRBJ1-4
CDR3 protein: ASSLVQGGLNEKLF

V gene: TRBV5-1
J gene: TRBJ2-1
CDR3 protein: ASSSRGQNEQF

V gene: TRBV11-2
J gene: TRBJ2-7
CDR3 protein: ASSPDRNPSYEQY

V gene: TRBV6-1
J gene: TRBJ2-5
CDR3 protein: ASSEDRGQETQY

V gene: TRBV6-4
J gene: TRBJ2-1
CDR3 protein: ASSETYRDNEQF

V gene: TRBV9
J gene: TRBJ1-1
CDR3 protein: ASSVVQNTEAF

V gene: TRBV9
J gene: TRBJ2-7
CDR3 protein: ASSVDGSSYEQY

V gene: TRBV10-2
J gene: TRBJ2-5
CDR3 protein: ASRPGQWQETQY

V gene: TRBV2
J gene: TRBJ2-3
CDR3 protein: ASSGRLAGPTSTDTQY

V gene: TRBV11-3
J gene: TRBJ1-4
CDR3 protein: ASSLVVRVTNEKLF

V gene: TRBV18
J gene: TRBJ2-5
CDR3 protein: ASSSGGPHQTQY

V gene: TRBV9
J gene: TRBJ1-1
CDR3 protein: ASSAHTPGEAF

V gene: TRBV4-1
J gene: TRBJ2-2
CDR3 protein: ASSHAGGRTGELF

V gene: TRBV7-9
J gene: TRBJ1-5
CDR3 protein: ASSPAPSVSNQPQH

V gene: TRBV7-9
J gene: TRBJ2-5
CDR3 protein: ASNPGQGAPETQY

V gene: TRBV7-9
J gene: TRBJ2-3
CDR3 protein: ASSFQQGLTDTQY

V gene: TRBV21-1
J gene: TRBJ2-7
CDR3 protein: ASSKVGGLGYEQY

V gene: TRBV7-8
J gene: TRBJ2-1
CDR3 protein: ASSNPSGRGEQF

V gene: TRBV18
J gene: TRBJ1-1
CDR3 protein: ASSPDSAMNTEAF

V gene: TRBV5-3
J gene: TRBJ1-2
CDR3 protein: ARADKPYGYT

V gene: TRBV19
J gene: TRBJ2-1
CDR3 protein: ASLAGAEDEQF

V gene: TRBV6-4
J gene: TRBJ1-2
CDR3 protein: ASSGFGGTGYT

V gene: TRBV11-2
J gene: TRBJ1-4
CDR3 protein: ARSLGRTVNEKLF

V gene: TRBV2
J gene: TRBJ1-1
CDR3 protein: ASSEQGSTEAF

V gene: TRBV5-1
J gene: TRBJ2-7
CDR3 protein: ASSSHRTSGVESYEQY